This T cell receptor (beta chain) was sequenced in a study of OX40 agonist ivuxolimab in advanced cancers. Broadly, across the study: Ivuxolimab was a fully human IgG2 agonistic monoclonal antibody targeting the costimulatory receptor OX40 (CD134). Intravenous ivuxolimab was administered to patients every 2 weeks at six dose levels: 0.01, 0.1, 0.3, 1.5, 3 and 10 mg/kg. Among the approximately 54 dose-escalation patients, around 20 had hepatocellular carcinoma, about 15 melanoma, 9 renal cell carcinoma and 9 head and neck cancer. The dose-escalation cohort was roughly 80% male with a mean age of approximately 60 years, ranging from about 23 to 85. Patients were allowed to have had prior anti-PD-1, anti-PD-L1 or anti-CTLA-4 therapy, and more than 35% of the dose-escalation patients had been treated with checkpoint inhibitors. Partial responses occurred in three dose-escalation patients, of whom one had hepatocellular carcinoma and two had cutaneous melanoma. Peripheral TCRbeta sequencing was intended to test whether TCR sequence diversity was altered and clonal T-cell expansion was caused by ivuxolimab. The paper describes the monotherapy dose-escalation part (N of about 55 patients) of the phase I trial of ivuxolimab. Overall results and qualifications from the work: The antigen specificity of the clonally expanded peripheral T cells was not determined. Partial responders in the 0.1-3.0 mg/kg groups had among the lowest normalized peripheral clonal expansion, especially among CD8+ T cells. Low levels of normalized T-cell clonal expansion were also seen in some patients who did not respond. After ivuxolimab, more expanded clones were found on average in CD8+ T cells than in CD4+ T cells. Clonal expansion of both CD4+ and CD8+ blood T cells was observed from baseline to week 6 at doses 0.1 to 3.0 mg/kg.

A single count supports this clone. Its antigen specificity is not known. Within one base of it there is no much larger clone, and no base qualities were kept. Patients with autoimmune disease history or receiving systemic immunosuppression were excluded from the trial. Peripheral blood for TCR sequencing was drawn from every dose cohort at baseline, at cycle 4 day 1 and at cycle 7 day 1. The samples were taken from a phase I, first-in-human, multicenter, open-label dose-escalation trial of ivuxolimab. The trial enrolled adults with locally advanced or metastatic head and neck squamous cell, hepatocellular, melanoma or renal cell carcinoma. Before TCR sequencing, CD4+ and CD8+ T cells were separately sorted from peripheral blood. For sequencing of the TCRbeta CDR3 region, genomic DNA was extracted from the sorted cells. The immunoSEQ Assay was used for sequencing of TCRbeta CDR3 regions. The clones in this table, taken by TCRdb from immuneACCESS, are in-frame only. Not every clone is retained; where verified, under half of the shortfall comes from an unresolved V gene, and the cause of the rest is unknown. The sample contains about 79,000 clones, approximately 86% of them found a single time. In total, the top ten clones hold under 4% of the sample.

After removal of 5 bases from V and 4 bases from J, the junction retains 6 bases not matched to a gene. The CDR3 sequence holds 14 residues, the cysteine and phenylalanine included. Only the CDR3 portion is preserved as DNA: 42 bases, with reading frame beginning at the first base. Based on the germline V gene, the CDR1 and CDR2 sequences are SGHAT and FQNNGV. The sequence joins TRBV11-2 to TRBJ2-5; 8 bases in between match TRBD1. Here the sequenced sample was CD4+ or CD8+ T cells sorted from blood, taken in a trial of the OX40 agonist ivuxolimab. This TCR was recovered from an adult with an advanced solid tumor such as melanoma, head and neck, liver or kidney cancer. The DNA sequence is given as TGTGCCAGCAGCACAGGACAGGGCGGAGAGACCCAGTACTTC. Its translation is CASSTGQGGETQYF. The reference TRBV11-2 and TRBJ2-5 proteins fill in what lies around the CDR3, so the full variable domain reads EAGVAQSPRYKIIEKRQSVAFWCNPISGHATLYWYQQILGQGPKLLIQFQNNGVVDDSQLPKDRFSAERLKGVDSTLKIQPAKLEDSAVYLCASSTGQGGETQYFGPGTRLLVL.